Each of the 8 T cell receptor beta chains below was sequenced from the same sample in a study of shared clonotypes between healthy human individuals (dated by TCRdb to about 2020). Library method: the immunoSEQ multiplex PCR assay. TCRdb stores this immuneACCESS table with in-frame sequences only. Part of the clones is absent; in the studies checked, under half of the shortfall reflects unresolved V genes, and no reason is known for the rest. The sample table lists 300,000 to 400,000 clones, about 74% of them with a count of one. The ten most abundant clones make up over 9% of the sample. Input material: memory CD4+ T cells sorted from blood. The cell subset or site label here, explained by the study, means: CD45RA-negative fraction. The receptors stem from a man aged 25 to 40 in good health.

The chain carries TRBV5-4 and TRBJ1-2; a possible D gene is TRBD1 (5 bases). Per germline, CDR1 SGHNT and CDR2 YYREEE (reference sequence). The V end was cut by 3 bases, the J end by 3 bases, with 9 bases between. The CDR3 is 13 amino acids. The CDR3 loop is CASSWGGDYGYTF. The CDR3 DNA reads TGTGCCAGCAGCTGGGGGGGAGACTATGGCTACACCTTC.

This chain uses TRBV5-1 with TRBJ2-7, with TRBD2 identical over 14 bases. Germline V gives CDR1 SGHRS, CDR2 YFSETQ. V trimming: 3 bases; J trimming: 3 bases; junction bases outside the gene matches: 2. This CDR3 contains 15 residues. CDR3 bases: TGCGCCAGCAGCTCCGGACTAGCGGGAGGCTACGAGCAGTACTTC. Translation: CASSSGLAGGYEQYF.

This chain connects TRBV5-6 to TRBJ2-1; no clear D gene. The CDR3 has 12 residues. V lost 0 bases and J lost 9, with 7 bases in between. Looked up from germline, CDR1 is SGHDT and CDR2 is YYEEEE. The CDR3 spells CASSLVVGEQFF. Here the CDR3 DNA reads TGTGCCAGCAGCTTGGTTGTTGGTGAGCAGTTCTTC.

The J gene is TRBJ2-7, the V gene TRBV11-2; D remains ambiguous. CDR1 is SGHAT and CDR2 is FQNNGV in the germline V gene. CDR3 length: 13 residues. V lost 5 bases and J lost 6, with 14 bases in between. CDR3 loop: CASSLIKISEQYF. Here the CDR3 DNA reads TGTGCCAGCAGCCTAATCAAGATTAGCGAGCAGTACTTC. The full variable domain, its missing parts supplied by reference TRBV11-2 and TRBJ2-7, is EAGVAQSPRYKIIEKRQSVAFWCNPISGHATLYWYQQILGQGPKLLIQFQNNGVVDDSQLPKDRFSAERLKGVDSTLKIQPAKLEDSAVYLCASSLIKISEQYFGPGTRLTVT.

The J gene is TRBJ2-1, the V gene TRBV11-2, with 10 bases fitting TRBD2. The CDR3 runs 15 residues. Germline-derived CDR1 and CDR2 are SGHAT and FQNNGV. V trimming: 5 bases; J trimming: 3 bases; junction bases outside the gene matches: 4. CDR3 coding DNA: TGTGCCAGCAGCGTTACTAGCGGGGTCTACAATGAGCAGTTCTTC. Translation: CASSVTSGVYNEQFF.

V gene TRBV18 combines with J gene TRBJ2-2; no definite D call. Trimming took off 2 bases at V and 7 bases at J, with 17 bases between the two ends. The CDR3 sequence is 16 residues long. The V gene's germline CDR1 is KGHSH and CDR2 LQKENI. CDR3: CASSPVTRTMNGELFF. The CDR3 nucleotides are TGTGCCAGCTCACCAGTGACTCGAACGATGAACGGGGAGCTGTTTTTT.

This clone was counted only a few times. The genes are TRBV18 and TRBJ2-5; D perhaps matches TRBD2 (5 bases). Germline CDR1 and CDR2: KGHSH and LQKENI. This CDR3 is built from 14 residues. Trimming stripped 3 bases from V and 5 bases from J, with 13 bases between. The DNA for the CDR3 is TGTGCCAGCTCACCTGTCGGGATGAGGGAGACCCAGTACTTC. The encoded protein is CASSPVGMRETQYF.

This chain links TRBV7-2 with TRBJ2-5; D possibly corresponds to TRBD2 (6 bases). The CDR3 is made up of 15 amino acids. The germline V and J ends were trimmed by 2 bases and 5 bases, with 15 bases remaining between them. Germline CDR1 reads SGHTA; CDR2 reads FQGNSA. For the CDR3, the DNA is TGTGCCAGCAGCTTAAAGGGTGGGAGGTGGGAGACCCAGTACTTC. It yields the protein CASSLKGGRWETQYF.